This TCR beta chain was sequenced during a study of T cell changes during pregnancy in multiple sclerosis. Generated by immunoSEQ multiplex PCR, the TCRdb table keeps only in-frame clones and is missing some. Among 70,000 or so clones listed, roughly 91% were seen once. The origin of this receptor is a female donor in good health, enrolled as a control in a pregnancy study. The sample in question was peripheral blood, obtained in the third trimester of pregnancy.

CDR3 coding DNA: TGTGCCAGCAGCCCAGATGTTGGAAACACCATATATTTT. It codes for CASSPDVGNTIYF. The gene calls are TRBV11-3 and TRBJ1-3; D unresolved. Trimming removed 5 bases at V and 3 bases at J, with 8 bases between. The CDR3 has 13 residues. CDR1 and CDR2 (germline): SGHNT, YENEEA.